This entry features one T cell receptor (beta chain) sequence. Its antigen specificity is not known. There are no base qualities to consult, and no much larger clone falls within one base. The data stem from a study (dated by TCRdb to about 2016). V loses 1 base, J loses 1 base, and the germline ends lie 8 bases apart. CDR1 and CDR2, looked up from the germline V gene (reference sequence), are LGHDT and YNNKEL. The CDR3, cysteine through phenylalanine, is 14 amino acids long. Of the read, only the CDR3 DNA is kept; its 42 bases are in frame from base 1. Library generation was performed with RT-PCR. The instrument given in TCRdb is Illumina MiSeq. The raw public reads went through TCRdb reprocessing: fastp at Q25, MiXCR clone calling, in-frame beta chains kept. Identical CDR3 protein sequences are pooled into one entry, listed with their most common genes and DNA. This sample holds fewer than 800,000 distinct CDR3 sequences; about 14% were observed only once. The ten top clones hold about 3.9% of the sample.

The TCR sequence derives from a female donor in good health, serving as a healthy control. Sequencing was performed on memory CD4+ T cells from blood. The chain is encoded by TRBV3-1 joined to TRBJ2-7; a confident D gene designation cannot be given. The CDR3: CASSQGWSSYEQYF. The sequenced DNA is TGTGCCAGCAGCCAAGGGTGGAGTTCCTACGAGCAGTACTTC.